The clone carrying this T cell receptor beta chain has at least ten counts. This sample is part of a study of T cells in Graves' hyperthyroidism and ophthalmopathy. Amplified regions were TCR beta CDR3 sequences from RNA transcripts. With the HTBI primer set, the TCR CDR3 went through a first round of RT-PCR. MiXCR was run by TCRdb on the multiplex PCR reads, yielding one entry per CDR3 protein. Of about 570,000 distinct CDR3 sequences listed, 35% to 55% are singletons. V was shortened by 5 bases and J by 5 bases, with 12 bases between the two germline ends. Germline assignment: CDR1 SGHTA and CDR2 FQGNSA. This CDR3 region has 13 residues.

This clonotype was sampled from an adult woman with Graves' disease, either hyperthyroidism or ophthalmopathy (not recorded which). Input material: peripheral blood or thyroid tissue (not recorded which). The rearrangement joins TRBV7-2 to TRBJ2-5, with D perhaps TRBD1 (5 bases). CDR3 bases: TGTGCCAGCAGCCCCTTGAAGGGGGAGACCCAGTACTTC. This encodes CASSPLKGETQYF. Drawing the rest from reference TRBV7-2 and TRBJ2-5, the complete variable domain is GAGVSQSPSNKVTEKGKDVELRCDPISGHTALYWYRQSLGQGLEFLIYFQGNSAPDKSGLPSDRFSAERTGGSVSTLTIQRTQQEDSAVYLCASSPLKGETQYFGPGTRLLVL.